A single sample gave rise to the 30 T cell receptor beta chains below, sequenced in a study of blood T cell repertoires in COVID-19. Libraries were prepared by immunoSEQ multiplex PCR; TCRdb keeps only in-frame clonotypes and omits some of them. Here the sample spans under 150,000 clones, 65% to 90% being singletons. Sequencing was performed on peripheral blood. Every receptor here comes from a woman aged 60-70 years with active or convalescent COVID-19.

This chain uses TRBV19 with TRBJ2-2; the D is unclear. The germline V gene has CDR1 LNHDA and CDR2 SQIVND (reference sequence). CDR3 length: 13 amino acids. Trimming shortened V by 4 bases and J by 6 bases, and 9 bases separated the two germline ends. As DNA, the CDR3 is TGTGCCAGTAGTACCTCGTTATCCGGGGAGCTGTTTTTT. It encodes CASSTSLSGELFF.

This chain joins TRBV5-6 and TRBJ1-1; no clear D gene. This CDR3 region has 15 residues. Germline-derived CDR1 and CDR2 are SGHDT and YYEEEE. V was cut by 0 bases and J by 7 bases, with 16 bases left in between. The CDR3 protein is CASSLAGREFGEAFF. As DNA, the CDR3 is TGTGCCAGCAGCTTGGCGGGGAGGGAGTTTGGTGAAGCTTTCTTT.

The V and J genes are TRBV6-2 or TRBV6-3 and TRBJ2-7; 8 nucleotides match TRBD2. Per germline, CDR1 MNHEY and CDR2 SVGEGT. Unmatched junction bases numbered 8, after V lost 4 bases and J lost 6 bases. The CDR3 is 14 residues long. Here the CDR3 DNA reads TGTGCCAGCAGTTGGGGAGCGGGAGTTTTCGAGCAGTACTTC. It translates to CASSWGAGVFEQYF.

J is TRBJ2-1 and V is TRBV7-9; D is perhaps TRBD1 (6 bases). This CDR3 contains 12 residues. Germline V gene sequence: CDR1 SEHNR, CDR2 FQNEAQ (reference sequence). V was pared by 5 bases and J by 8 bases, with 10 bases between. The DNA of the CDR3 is TGTGCCAGCAGCCCGGACAGCGATGAGCAGTTCTTC. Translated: CASSPDSDEQFF. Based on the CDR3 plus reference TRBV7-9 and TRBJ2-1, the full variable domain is DTGVSQNPRHKITKRGQNVTFRCDPISEHNRLYWYRQTLGQGPEFLTYFQNEAQLEKSRLLSDRFSAERPKGSFSTLEIQRTEQGDSAMYLCASSPDSDEQFFGPGTRLTVL.

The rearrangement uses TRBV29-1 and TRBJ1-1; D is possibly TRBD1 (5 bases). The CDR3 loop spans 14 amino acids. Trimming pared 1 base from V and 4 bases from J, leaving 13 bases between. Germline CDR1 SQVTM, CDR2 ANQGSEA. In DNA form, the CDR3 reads TGCAGCGTTGAAGCGGGGGGAGGGAGCACTGAAGCTTTCTTT. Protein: CSVEAGGGSTEAFF.

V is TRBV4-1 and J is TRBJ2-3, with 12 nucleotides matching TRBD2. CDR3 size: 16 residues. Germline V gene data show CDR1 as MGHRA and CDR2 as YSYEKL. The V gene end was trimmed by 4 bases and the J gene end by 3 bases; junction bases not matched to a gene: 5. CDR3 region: CASSRRGLAGTDTQYF. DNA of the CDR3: TGCGCCAGCAGCCGTCGAGGACTAGCGGGAACAGATACGCAGTATTTT.

The chain's CDR3 is CAWSQRWEEQGYTF. CDR3 coding DNA: TGTGCCTGGAGTCAGCGATGGGAGGAACAAGGCTACACCTTC. The V call is TRBV30, the J call TRBJ1-2, with unresolved D. CDR3 size: 14 residues. Germline V CDR1 and CDR2: GTSNPN, SVGIG (reference sequence). Between the trimmed V and J ends, which lost 2 bases and 8 bases, there was a span of 18 bases.

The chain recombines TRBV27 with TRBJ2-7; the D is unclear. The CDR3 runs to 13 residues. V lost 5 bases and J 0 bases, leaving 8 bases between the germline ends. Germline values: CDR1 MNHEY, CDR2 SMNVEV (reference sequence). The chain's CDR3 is CASSPPGSYEQYF. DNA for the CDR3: TGTGCCAGCAGTCCCCCCGGCTCCTACGAGCAGTACTTC.

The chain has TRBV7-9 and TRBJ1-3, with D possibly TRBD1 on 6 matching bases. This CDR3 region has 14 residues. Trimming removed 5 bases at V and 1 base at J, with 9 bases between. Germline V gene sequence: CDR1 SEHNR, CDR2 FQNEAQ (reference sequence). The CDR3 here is CASSPGVSGNTIYF. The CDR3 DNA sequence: TGTGCCAGCAGCCCAGGGGTATCTGGAAACACCATATATTTT.

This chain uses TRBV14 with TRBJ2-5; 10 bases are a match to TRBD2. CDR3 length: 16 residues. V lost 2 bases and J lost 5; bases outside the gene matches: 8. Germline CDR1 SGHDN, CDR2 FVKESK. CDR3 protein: CASSQWAAGGQETQYF. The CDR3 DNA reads TGTGCCAGCAGCCAATGGGCAGCGGGGGGGCAGGAGACCCAGTACTTC.

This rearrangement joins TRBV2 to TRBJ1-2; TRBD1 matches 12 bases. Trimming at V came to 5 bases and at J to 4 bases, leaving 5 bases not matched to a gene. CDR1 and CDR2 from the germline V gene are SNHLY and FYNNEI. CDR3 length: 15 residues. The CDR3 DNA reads TGTGCCAGCAGTAGGGACAGGGGGCAGGGCTATGGCTACACCTTC. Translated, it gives CASSRDRGQGYGYTF. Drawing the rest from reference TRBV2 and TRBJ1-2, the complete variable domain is EPEVTQTPSHQVTQMGQEVILRCVPISNHLYFYWYRQILGQKVEFLVSFYNNEISEKSEIFDDQFSVERPDGSNFTLKIRSTKLEDSAMYFCASSRDRGQGYGYTFGSGTRLTVV.

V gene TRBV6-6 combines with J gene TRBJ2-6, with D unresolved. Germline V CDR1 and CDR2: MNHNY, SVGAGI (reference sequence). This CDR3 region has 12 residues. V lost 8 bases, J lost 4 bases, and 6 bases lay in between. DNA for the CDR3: TGTGCCAGCCTCCGGGGGGCCAACGTCCTGACTTTC. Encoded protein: CASLRGANVLTF.

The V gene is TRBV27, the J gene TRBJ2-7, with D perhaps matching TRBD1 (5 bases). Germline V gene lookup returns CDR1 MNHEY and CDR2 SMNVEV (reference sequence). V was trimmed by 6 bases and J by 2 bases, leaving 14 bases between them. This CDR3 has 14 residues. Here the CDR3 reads CASRGWGVAYEQYF. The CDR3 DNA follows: TGTGCCAGCAGGGGGTGGGGCGTCGCCTACGAGCAGTACTTC.

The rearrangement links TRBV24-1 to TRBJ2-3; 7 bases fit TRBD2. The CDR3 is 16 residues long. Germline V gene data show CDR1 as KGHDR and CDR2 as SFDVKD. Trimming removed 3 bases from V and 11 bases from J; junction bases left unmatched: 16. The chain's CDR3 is CATSDQSGGRAVGQYF. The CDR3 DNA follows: TGTGCCACCAGTGATCAAAGTGGAGGGAGGGCCGTTGGGCAGTATTTT.

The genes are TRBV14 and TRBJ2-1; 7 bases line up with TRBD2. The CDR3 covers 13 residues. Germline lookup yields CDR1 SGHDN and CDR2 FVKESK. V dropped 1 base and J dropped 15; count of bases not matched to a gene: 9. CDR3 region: CASSQVTAGEPFF. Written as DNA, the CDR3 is TGTGCCAGCAGCCAAGTAACGGCGGGAGAACCGTTCTTC.

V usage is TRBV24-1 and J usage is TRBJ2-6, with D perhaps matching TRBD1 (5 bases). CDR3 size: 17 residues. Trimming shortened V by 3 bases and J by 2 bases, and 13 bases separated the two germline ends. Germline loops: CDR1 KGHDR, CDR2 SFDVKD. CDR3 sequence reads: CATSDGQGRPGANVLTF. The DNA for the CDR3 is TGTGCCACCAGTGATGGGCAGGGTAGACCTGGGGCCAACGTCCTGACTTTC.

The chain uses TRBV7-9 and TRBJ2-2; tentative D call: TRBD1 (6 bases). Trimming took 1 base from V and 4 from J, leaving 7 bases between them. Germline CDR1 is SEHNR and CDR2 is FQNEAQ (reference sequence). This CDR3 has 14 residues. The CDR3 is CASSLGRGTGELFF. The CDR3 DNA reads TGTGCCAGCAGCTTAGGCAGGGGCACCGGGGAGCTGTTTTTT.

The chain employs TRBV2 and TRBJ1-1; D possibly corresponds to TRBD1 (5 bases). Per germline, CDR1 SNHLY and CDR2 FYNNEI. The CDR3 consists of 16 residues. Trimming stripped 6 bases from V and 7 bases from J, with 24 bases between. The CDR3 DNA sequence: TGTGCCAGCAGACAATTATCGGCAGGGTGGTGGAATGAAGCTTTCTTT. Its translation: CASRQLSAGWWNEAFF. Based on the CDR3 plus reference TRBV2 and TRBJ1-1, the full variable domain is EPEVTQTPSHQVTQMGQEVILRCVPISNHLYFYWYRQILGQKVEFLVSFYNNEISEKSEIFDDQFSVERPDGSNFTLKIRSTKLEDSAMYFCASRQLSAGWWNEAFFGQGTRLTVV.

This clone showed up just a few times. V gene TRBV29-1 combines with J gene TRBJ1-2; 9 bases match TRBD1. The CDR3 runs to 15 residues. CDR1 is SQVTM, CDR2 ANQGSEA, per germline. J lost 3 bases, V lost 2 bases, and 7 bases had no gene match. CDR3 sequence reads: CSVELTRDRDYGYTF. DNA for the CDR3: TGCAGCGTTGAACTAACCCGGGACAGGGACTATGGCTACACCTTC.

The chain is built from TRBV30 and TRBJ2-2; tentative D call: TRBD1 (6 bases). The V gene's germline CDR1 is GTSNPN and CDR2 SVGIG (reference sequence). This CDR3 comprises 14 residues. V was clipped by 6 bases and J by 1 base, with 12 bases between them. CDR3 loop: CACSGQRNTGELFF. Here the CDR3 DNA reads TGTGCCTGTTCTGGACAGCGGAACACCGGGGAGCTGTTTTTT.

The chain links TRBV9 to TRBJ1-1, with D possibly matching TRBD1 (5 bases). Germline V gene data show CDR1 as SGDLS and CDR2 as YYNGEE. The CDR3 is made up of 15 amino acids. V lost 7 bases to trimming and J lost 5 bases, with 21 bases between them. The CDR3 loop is CASGDRRGSKTEAFF. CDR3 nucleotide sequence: TGTGCCAGCGGCGACCGGAGGGGAAGTAAGACTGAAGCTTTCTTT.

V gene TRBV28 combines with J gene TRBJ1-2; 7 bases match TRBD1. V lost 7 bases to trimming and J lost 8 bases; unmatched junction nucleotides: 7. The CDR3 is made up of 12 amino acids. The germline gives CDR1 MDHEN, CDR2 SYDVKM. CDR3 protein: CASTSTGKGYTF. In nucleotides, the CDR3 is TGTGCCAGCACCTCGACAGGGAAAGGCTACACCTTC.

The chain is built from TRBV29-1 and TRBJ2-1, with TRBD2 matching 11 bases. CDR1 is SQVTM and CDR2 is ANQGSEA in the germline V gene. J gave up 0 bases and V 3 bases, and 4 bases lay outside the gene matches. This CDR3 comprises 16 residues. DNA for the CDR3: TGCAGCGTTGAGGTTCTAGCGGGGGGCTCCTACAATGAGCAGTTCTTC. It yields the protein CSVEVLAGGSYNEQFF.

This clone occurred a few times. This CDR3 is CASSLELGGMNTEAFF. Written as DNA, the CDR3 is TGTGCCAGCAGCTTGGAACTTGGAGGGATGAACACTGAAGCTTTCTTT. The J gene is TRBJ1-1, the V gene TRBV5-4; D not certain. The CDR3 consists of 16 residues. Deletions cut 0 bases from V and 0 bases from J, with 12 bases between. Germline values: CDR1 SGHNT, CDR2 YYREEE (reference sequence). The complete variable domain, with remaining parts taken from reference TRBV5-4 and TRBJ1-1, reads ETGVTQSPTHLIKTRGQQVTLRCSSQSGHNTVSWYQQALGQGPQFIFQYYREEENGRGNFPPRFSGLQFPNYSSELNVNALELDDSALYLCASSLELGGMNTEAFFGQGTRLTVV.

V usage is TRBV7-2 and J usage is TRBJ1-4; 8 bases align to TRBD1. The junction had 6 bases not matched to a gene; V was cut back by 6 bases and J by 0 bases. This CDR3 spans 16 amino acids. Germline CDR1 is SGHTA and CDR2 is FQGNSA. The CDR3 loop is CASSWTGSATNEKLFF. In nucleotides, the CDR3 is TGTGCCAGCAGTTGGACAGGGTCGGCAACTAATGAAAAACTGTTTTTT. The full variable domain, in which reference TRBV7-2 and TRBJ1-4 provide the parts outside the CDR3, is GAGVSQSPSNKVTEKGKDVELRCDPISGHTALYWYRQSLGQGLEFLIYFQGNSAPDKSGLPSDRFSAERTGGSVSTLTIQRTQQEDSAVYLCASSWTGSATNEKLFFGSGTQLSVL.

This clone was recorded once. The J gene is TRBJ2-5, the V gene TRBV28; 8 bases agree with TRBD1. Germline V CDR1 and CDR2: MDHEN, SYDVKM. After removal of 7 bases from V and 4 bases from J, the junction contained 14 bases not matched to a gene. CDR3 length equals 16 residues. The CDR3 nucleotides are TGTGCCAGCACCCCGGGTGGACAGGGTAAAAGAGAGACCCAGTACTTC. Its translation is CASTPGGQGKRETQYF.

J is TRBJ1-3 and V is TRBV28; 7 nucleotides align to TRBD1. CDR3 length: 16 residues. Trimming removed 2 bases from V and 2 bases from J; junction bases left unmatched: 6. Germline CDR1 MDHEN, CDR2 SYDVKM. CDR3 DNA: TGTGCCAGCAGTTTACCCCAGGGGGAGGCTGGAAACACCATATATTTT. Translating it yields CASSLPQGEAGNTIYF.

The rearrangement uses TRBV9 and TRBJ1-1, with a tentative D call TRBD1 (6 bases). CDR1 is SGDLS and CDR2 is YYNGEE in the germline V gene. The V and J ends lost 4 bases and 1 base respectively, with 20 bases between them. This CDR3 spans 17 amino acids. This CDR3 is CASSPRATGVGNTEAFF. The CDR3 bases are TGTGCCAGCAGCCCTCGTGCGACAGGAGTAGGGAACACTGAAGCTTTCTTT.

This chain's CDR3 is CASSSGLTHNSPLHF. The CDR3 coding sequence is TGTGCCAGCAGTTCTGGACTGACCCATAATTCACCCCTCCACTTT. V usage is TRBV6-5 and J usage is TRBJ1-6; D ambiguous. The CDR3 covers 15 residues. V was clipped by 4 bases and J by 5 bases, with 12 bases between them. Germline CDR1 and CDR2: MNHEY and SVGAGI.

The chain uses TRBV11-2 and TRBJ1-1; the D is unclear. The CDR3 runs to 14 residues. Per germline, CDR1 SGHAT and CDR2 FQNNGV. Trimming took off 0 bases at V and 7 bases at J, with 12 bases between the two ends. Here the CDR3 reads CASSLERAAGEAFF. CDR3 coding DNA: TGTGCCAGCAGCTTAGAACGCGCCGCGGGTGAAGCTTTCTTT.